The 22 T cell receptor beta chains listed next were all sequenced from one sample in a study of T cells in Graves' hyperthyroidism and ophthalmopathy. RNA transcripts gave rise to amplified TCR beta CDR3 regions. Carried out on the TCR CDR3, a first-round RT-PCR used the HTBI primer set. TCRdb reprocessed the multiplex PCR reads with MiXCR, giving one entry per CDR3 protein. The sample shows over 250,000 distinct CDR3 sequences, 17% of them seen only once. Material for sequencing was blood. These receptors were taken from a woman aged 60-75 years with Graves' ophthalmopathy.

This rearrangement joins TRBV6-1 to TRBJ2-7; 9 bases match TRBD1. From germline, CDR1 is MNHNS and CDR2 SASEGT. V shed 10 bases, J shed 7 bases, and the junction held 8 bases outside the gene matches. The CDR3 covers 12 residues. DNA for the CDR3: TGTGCCACCCGACAGACAGGGGGAGAGCAGTACTTC. The encoded protein is CATRQTGGEQYF.

This clonotype was found many times. V gene TRBV5-1 combines with J gene TRBJ1-1; D remains unclear. Germline-derived CDR1 and CDR2 are SGHRS and YFSETQ. The CDR3 is 16 amino acids. The V end lost 0 bases, the J end lost 8 bases, and 20 bases lay between the germline ends. The CDR3 region has the DNA TGCGCCAGCAGCTTGGCCGCGGCAGGTCACCCGGCGGAAGCTTTCTTT. It specifies CASSLAAAGHPAEAFF.

The chain combines TRBV7-9 with TRBJ1-4; D gene unclear. Germline CDR1 and CDR2: SEHNR and FQNEAQ (reference sequence). The CDR3 runs to 15 residues. Trimming shortened V by 4 bases and J by 4 bases, and 13 bases separated the two germline ends. The CDR3 DNA is TGTGCCAGCAGCTCCGATCACAGAGATAATGAAAAACTGTTTTTT. Its translation: CASSSDHRDNEKLFF.

About this clonotype itself: The junction departs from the called germline gene at one end, perhaps through a read error. The gene calls are TRBV2 and TRBJ2-7, with 12 nucleotides matching TRBD1. The DNA end is a closer match to TRBJ2-1, so the J assignment may be wrong. This CDR3 is 19 amino acids long. Germline CDR1 SNHLY, CDR2 FYNNEI. CDR3 DNA: TGTGCAAGCAGTGAACTTGGGACAGGGGGCTATCTAGACCGCTACGAGCAGTTCTTC. Its protein product is CASSELGTGGYLDRYEQFF.

This chain joins TRBV6-2 or TRBV6-3 and TRBJ2-2; unclear D gene. CDR1 and CDR2 from the germline V gene are MNHEY and SVGEGT. V was trimmed by 10 bases and J by 0 bases, leaving 9 bases between them. The CDR3 is made up of 13 amino acids. As DNA, the CDR3 is TGTGCCACCGTGGACGCGAACACCGGGGAGCTGTTTTTT. This sequence encodes CATVDANTGELFF.

V is TRBV5-1 and J is TRBJ2-3, with unresolved D. V was trimmed by 0 bases and J by 0 bases, leaving 11 bases between them. The CDR3 extends over 16 amino acids. Germline CDR1 SGHRS, CDR2 YFSETQ. DNA of the CDR3: TGCGCCAGCAGCTTGGGAGGCCTGACTAGCACAGATACGCAGTATTTT. Protein product: CASSLGGLTSTDTQYF.

At least ten counts were recorded for this clonotype. V gene TRBV6-1 combines with J gene TRBJ1-6; TRBD1 might be the D (5 bases). Germline lookup yields CDR1 MNHNS and CDR2 SASEGT. The CDR3 runs to 15 residues. With 7 bases removed from V and 5 bases from J, the gap between germline ends came to 15 bases. This CDR3 reads CASIYSGVNNSPLHF. In nucleotides, the CDR3 is TGTGCCAGCATTTATTCGGGGGTTAATAATTCACCCCTCCACTTT.

The chain carries TRBV14 and TRBJ1-5; no reliable D call. Germline V lookup: CDR1 SGHDN, CDR2 FVKESK. The CDR3 is made up of 14 amino acids. V shed 1 base and J shed 7 bases, with 11 bases lying between them. CDR3 amino acids: CASSQVMGSQPQHF. CDR3 DNA sequence: TGTGCCAGCAGCCAAGTCATGGGATCGCAGCCCCAGCATTTT.

The chain employs TRBV20-1 and TRBJ2-5, with a possible D match to TRBD1 (5 bases). V was pared by 6 bases and J by 0 bases, with 20 bases between. This CDR3 contains 16 residues. Germline V gene sequence: CDR1 DFQATT, CDR2 SNEGSKA (reference sequence). CDR3 sequence (DNA): TGCAGTGCCACCGACTGGGGCCAGGAGAACCAAGAGACCCAGTACTTC. Translating gives CSATDWGQENQETQYF.

This clonotype was seen a handful of times. V gene TRBV5-5 combines with J gene TRBJ2-2; 13 nucleotides line up with TRBD2. This CDR3 comprises 17 residues. The germline V gene encodes CDR1 SGHKS and CDR2 YYEKEE (reference sequence). V shed 2 bases, J shed 3 bases, and the junction held 4 bases outside the gene matches. The CDR3 sequence is CASSFRGTSGDTGELFF. Here the CDR3 DNA reads TGTGCCAGCAGCTTCCGCGGGACTAGCGGGGACACCGGGGAGCTGTTTTTT.

CDR3 nucleotide sequence: TGCAGTGAGACGGGACTAGCCTCCTACGAGCAGTACTTC. This sequence encodes CSETGLASYEQYF. The chain uses TRBV20-1 and TRBJ2-7, with 9 bases matching TRBD2. Germline CDR1 is DFQATT and CDR2 is SNEGSKA (reference sequence). CDR3 length: 13 residues. The trim removed 7 bases at V and 0 bases at J, leaving 4 bases unmatched.

The V gene is TRBV12-3 or TRBV12-4, the J gene TRBJ2-2; TRBD2 agrees at 7 bases. There are 14 residues in the CDR3. Unmatched junction bases numbered 8, after V lost 8 bases and J lost 5 bases. CDR3 loop: CASSWGRGTGELFF. In DNA, the CDR3 is TGTGCCAGCTCCTGGGGGAGGGGTACCGGGGAGCTGTTTTTT.

This clonotype was counted many times. This chain links TRBV18 with TRBJ2-7; 7 bases align to TRBD1. CDR1 and CDR2 from the germline V gene are KGHSH and LQKENI. J gave up 4 bases and V 3 bases, and 6 bases lay outside the gene matches. There are 14 residues in the CDR3. For the CDR3, the DNA is TGTGCCAGCTCACCGGCGACAGGGCGGTACGAGCAGTACTTC. As protein: CASSPATGRYEQYF.

Notes on this clonotype: Given a much more abundant clone one base away, this may be a read error. The V call is TRBV10-3, the J call TRBJ1-2; tentatively, D is TRBD1 (5 bases). There are 14 residues in the CDR3. V shed 5 bases and J shed 3 bases, with 13 bases lying between them. Germline V gene sequence: CDR1 ENHRY, CDR2 SYGVKD. The CDR3: CAISYGTAYYGYTF. In DNA form, the CDR3 reads TGTGCCATCAGTTACGGGACGGCCTACTATGGCTACACCTTC.

This clonotype was detected many times. V usage is TRBV20-1 and J usage is TRBJ1-1; 7 nucleotides agree with TRBD1. Germline trimming cut 3 bases from V and 5 bases from J; bases unmatched to any gene: 6. From germline, CDR1 is DFQATT and CDR2 SNEGSKA (reference sequence). The CDR3 sequence is 13 residues long. For the CDR3, the DNA is TGCAGTGCTAGTTTAGCCAGGGGGACTGAAGCTTTCTTT. Its protein is CSASLARGTEAFF.

A remark on this clonotype: A read error is possible here, since a much larger clone lies one base away. The genes are TRBV6-9 and TRBJ2-2; D might be TRBD1 (5 bases). The DNA end favors TRBJ1-1, so the J call may be wrong. Germline assignment: CDR1 MNHGY and CDR2 SVAAGI. The CDR3 runs to 13 residues. The CDR3 here is CASSYVGGGGAFF. CDR3 bases: TGTGCCAGCAGTTACGTTGGGGGAGGTGGAGCTTTCTTT.

The sample holds a few counts of this clonotype. This rearrangement joins TRBV2 to TRBJ2-1; D possibly matches TRBD1 or TRBD2 (6 bases each). Germline lookup yields CDR1 SNHLY and CDR2 FYNNEI. Between the trimmed V and J ends, which lost 8 bases and 0 bases, there was a span of 17 bases. CDR3 length: 16 amino acids. CDR3 residues: CASGGPGSSSYNEQFF. The CDR3 bases are TGTGCCAGCGGGGGGCCGGGTTCCTCCTCCTACAATGAGCAGTTCTTC.

The rearrangement joins TRBV6-2 or TRBV6-3 to TRBJ1-5; 7 nucleotides align to TRBD1. In germline, CDR1 is MNHEY, CDR2 SVGEGT. The CDR3 contains 14 residues. V lost 6 bases and J lost 4; bases outside the gene matches: 6. The CDR3 nucleotides are TGTGCCAGCAGAAATGACAGGGCGAATCAGCCCCAGCATTTT. Amino acid sequence: CASRNDRANQPQHF.

This clonotype was seen many times. This chain links TRBV20-1 with TRBJ2-5; TRBD1 might be the D (5 bases). Germline CDR1 reads DFQATT; CDR2 reads SNEGSKA (reference sequence). CDR3 length: 11 amino acids. Trimming took 5 bases from V and 2 from J, leaving 6 bases between them. This chain's CDR3 is CSAQGQETQYF. In nucleotides, the CDR3 is TGCAGTGCTCAGGGACAAGAGACCCAGTACTTC.

At least ten counts were recorded for this clonotype. This chain connects TRBV12-5 to TRBJ2-5; 7 bases align to TRBD1. CDR3 length equals 14 residues. The junction had 5 bases not matched to a gene; V was cut back by 6 bases and J by 1 base. Germline V gives CDR1 LGHNT, CDR2 FRNRAP. The chain's CDR3 is CASGRGQIQETQYF. CDR3 DNA: TGTGCTAGTGGCCGGGGACAGATCCAAGAGACCCAGTACTTC.

In this sample, this clonotype turned up many times. The CDR3 region has the DNA TGTGCCAGCAGTGGAACGAGCTACAGCGGGAGGGTCACCTACGAGCAGTACTTC. It specifies CASSGTSYSGRVTYEQYF. The chain carries TRBV28 and TRBJ2-7, with 10 bases fitting TRBD2. From germline, CDR1 is MDHEN and CDR2 SYDVKM. The CDR3 is 18 amino acids. V lost 5 bases and J lost 2; bases outside the gene matches: 15.

As DNA, the CDR3 is TGTGCCAGCAGTAGGACAGGGGGCTACACCGGGGAGCTGTTTTTT. It specifies CASSRTGGYTGELFF. This rearrangement joins TRBV11-2 to TRBJ2-2, with 11 bases identical to TRBD1. The CDR3 loop spans 15 amino acids. Germline values: CDR1 SGHAT, CDR2 FQNNGV. V was pared by 6 bases and J by 3 bases, with 3 bases of the junction left unmatched.